The source of this T cell receptor beta chain is a study of EBV T-cell therapy then PD-1 blockade in nasopharyngeal carcinoma. Treatment of the sample: AdE1-LMPpoly-expanded autologous EBV-specific T-cell therapy followed by anti-PD-1 nivolumab. This table comes from immunoSEQ multiplex PCR, and its TCRdb copy is limited to in-frame clones, with some not included. The data hold about 20,000 clones, with approximately 81% observed a single time. The CDR3 extends over 14 amino acids. Germline V gene data show CDR1 as SGDLS and CDR2 as YYNGEE. The V and J ends lost 0 bases and 3 bases respectively, with 10 bases between them. This clone was recorded only once. Its antigen is as yet unknown.

The material was CD8+ T cells from blood, obtained at roughly day 32 from a patient whose treatment included autologous EBV-specific T cells and nivolumab. The rearrangement joins TRBV9 to TRBJ2-7, with D tentatively TRBD2 (7 bases). This clonotype originated in a man aged 40-49 years with nasopharyngeal carcinoma. This chain's CDR3 is CASSVGGGIYEQYF. The CDR3 DNA follows: TGTGCCAGCAGCGTAGGCGGGGGCATCTACGAGCAGTACTTC.